These 8 T cell receptor beta chains were all obtained from the same sample, sequenced in a study of Graves' ophthalmopathy and Graves' hyperthyroidism. RNA transcripts were the template, and TCR beta CDR3 regions were amplified from them. The first round was an RT-PCR with HTBI primers, and the second round was a multiplex PCR. TCRdb reanalysed the multiplex PCR reads using MiXCR and keeps one entry per CDR3 protein. The data contain 400,000 to 500,000 distinct CDR3 sequences, 20% to 25% of them singletons. Sequences were obtained from peripheral blood. The receptors were sampled from a woman aged 18-35 years with stable Graves' hyperthyroidism.

This clonotype was picked up many times. V and J are TRBV6-1 and TRBJ1-2, with TRBD1 as a possible D gene (6 bases). V dropped 6 bases and J dropped 1 base, with 12 bases sitting between them. The V gene's germline CDR1 is MNHNS and CDR2 SASEGT. The CDR3 length is 14 residues. CDR3 amino acids: CASRPGQLNYGYTF. DNA of the CDR3: TGTGCCAGCAGACCAGGACAGCTTAACTATGGCTACACCTTC.

There are many counts of this clonotype. The chain carries TRBV24-1 and TRBJ1-2; no clear D. V was pared by 7 bases and J by 8 bases, with 19 bases between. Germline CDR1 KGHDR, CDR2 SFDVKD. The CDR3 has 14 amino acids. The CDR3 sequence: CATSLPDRAVGYTF. DNA for the CDR3: TGTGCCACCAGCCTCCCAGATCGTGCGGTGGGCTACACCTTC.

This clonotype was seen ten or more times. The CDR3 region is CASSLMRANEQFF. The CDR3 DNA follows: TGTGCCAGCAGTTTAATGAGGGCAAATGAGCAGTTCTTC. J is TRBJ2-1 and V is TRBV28, with TRBD2 as a possible D gene (5 bases). The CDR3 runs 13 residues. Germline CDR1 MDHEN, CDR2 SYDVKM. Trimming took off 2 bases at V and 7 bases at J, with 9 bases between the two ends.

The chain couples TRBV10-2 to TRBJ1-1, with TRBD1 matching 8 bases. The V gene end was trimmed by 0 bases and the J gene end by 5 bases; junction bases not matched to a gene: 8. The CDR3 runs to 16 residues. Germline CDR1 WSHSY, CDR2 SAAADI. DNA of the CDR3: TGCGCCAGCAGTGAGTCTACAGGGGGGTCGAGAACTGAAGCTTTCTTT. Translating it yields CASSESTGGSRTEAFF.

The chain joins TRBV7-2 to TRBJ1-1; D uncertain. CDR3 length: 15 amino acids. The ends were cut back, 1 base at V and 3 bases at J, with 12 bases in the middle. Germline values: CDR1 SGHTA, CDR2 FQGNSA. The CDR3 DNA sequence: TGTGCCAGCAGCTTAGTATTCCGACCGGACACTGAAGCTTTCTTT. It specifies CASSLVFRPDTEAFF.

Ten or more counts support this clonotype. The chain is built from TRBV30 and TRBJ2-7; TRBD2 agrees at 8 bases. V was pared by 3 bases and J by 4 bases, with 2 bases of the junction left unmatched. The CDR3 runs 12 residues. Germline V lookup: CDR1 GTSNPN, CDR2 SVGIG (reference sequence). The CDR3 sequence is CAWSGTRYEQYF. In DNA form, the CDR3 reads TGTGCCTGGAGCGGGACTAGATACGAGCAGTACTTC.

On this clonotype itself: A much larger clone differs by one base, so this may be a read error. This chain connects TRBV19 to TRBJ1-5, with D unclear. This CDR3 is built from 13 residues. V was trimmed by 9 bases and J by 5 bases, leaving 14 bases between them. Looked up from germline, CDR1 is LNHDA and CDR2 is SQIVND (reference sequence). This CDR3 is CASSDPRDQPQHF. The CDR3 DNA sequence: TGTGCCAGCTCCGACCCGAGGGATCAGCCCCAGCATTTT.

This clonotype was picked up many times. This chain uses TRBV28 with TRBJ2-7; no clear D gene. The ends were cut back, 2 bases at V and 2 bases at J, with 10 bases in the middle. The CDR3 extends over 14 amino acids. CDR1 MDHEN and CDR2 SYDVKM come from the germline V gene. The CDR3 bases are TGTGCCAGCAGTTTACCGGACCAACCCTACGAGCAGTACTTC. This translates into CASSLPDQPYEQYF.